These 7 T cell receptor beta chains were sequenced from one sample in a study of blood T cell repertoires in COVID-19. Profiled with immunoSEQ multiplex PCR; TCRdb holds only in-frame clones, not every one. The table shows fewer than 95,000 clones, with about four fifths occurring only once. Sequenced sample: peripheral blood. The receptors here all came from a human donor in a cohort sampled during active COVID-19.

The chain joins TRBV9 to TRBJ2-3; TRBD2 matches 9 bases. Trimming took 2 bases from V and 1 from J; bases not matched to a gene: 2. Germline lookup yields CDR1 SGDLS and CDR2 YYNGEE. This CDR3 has 15 residues. CDR3: CASSVKRGGTDTQYF. CDR3 in DNA: TGTGCCAGCAGCGTCAAGCGGGGGGGCACAGATACGCAGTATTTT. Full variable domain (remainder filled in from reference TRBV9 and TRBJ2-3): DSGVTQTPKHLITATGQRVTLRCSPRSGDLSVYWYQQSLDQGLQFLIQYYNGEERAKGNILERFSAQQFPDLHSELNLSSLELGDSALYFCASSVKRGGTDTQYFGPGTRLTVL.

The CDR3 DNA reads TGCGCCAGCAGTGACGGGGTTATGGCTTTCTTT. Protein sequence: CASSDGVMAFF. V is TRBV10-1 and J is TRBJ1-1; D remains unclear. The length of the CDR3 is 11 residues. V lost 3 bases and J 11 bases, leaving 10 bases between the germline ends. Germline CDR1 WNHNN, CDR2 SYGVQD (reference sequence).

The chain joins TRBV30 to TRBJ1-2; 9 bases are shared with TRBD1. The germline V gene has CDR1 GTSNPN and CDR2 SVGIG (reference sequence). The V segment lost 2 bases and the J segment 8 bases; nucleotides outside the gene matches: 6. The CDR3 loop spans 13 amino acids. DNA of the CDR3: TGTGCCTGGAGTCCACAGGGGGCGGGGGGCTACACCTTC. Translated: CAWSPQGAGGYTF.

The table lists this clone with a few counts. This chain uses TRBV11-3 with TRBJ2-5; D uncertain. V was shortened by 1 base and J by 2 bases, with 11 bases between the two germline ends. The germline CDR1 and CDR2 sequences are SGHNT and YENEEA. The CDR3 extends over 15 amino acids. CDR3 DNA sequence: TGTGCCAGCAGCTTAGGATCTGCGAGACAAGAGACCCAGTACTTC. This encodes CASSLGSARQETQYF.

V gene TRBV24-1 combines with J gene TRBJ2-3; a possible D gene is TRBD2 (5 bases). Germline V gene data show CDR1 as KGHDR and CDR2 as SFDVKD. CDR3 length: 16 amino acids. The V and J ends lost 1 base and 0 bases respectively, with 10 bases between them. The CDR3 coding sequence is TGTGCCACCAGTGATTTTGCCAGGACTAGCACAGATACGCAGTATTTT. Encoded protein: CATSDFARTSTDTQYF.

V and J are TRBV9 and TRBJ2-2, with D possibly being TRBD2 (6 bases). The CDR3 contains 13 residues. Trimming stripped 2 bases from V and 8 bases from J, with 10 bases between. CDR1 is SGDLS and CDR2 is YYNGEE in the germline V gene. As DNA, the CDR3 is TGTGCCAGCAGCGTGAGGGACTCAGGGGAGCTGTTTTTT. The encoded protein is CASSVRDSGELFF.

V is TRBV19 and J is TRBJ1-5; 9 nucleotides line up with TRBD1. V lost 6 bases, J lost 9 bases, and 12 bases stayed unmatched. The CDR3 length is 15 residues. The germline V gene encodes CDR1 LNHDA and CDR2 SQIVND (reference sequence). CDR3 nucleotides: TGTGCCAGTAGCCGAACAGGGGGCTTGTGGTGGCCCCAGCATTTT. Translated, it gives CASSRTGGLWWPQHF.